This is a list of T cell receptor beta chains from one sample in a study of cytomegalovirus exposure and HLA in healthy donors. Assay: immunoSEQ multiplex PCR; the TCRdb copy retains only in-frame clones and omits some. The table has roughly 230,000 clones, approximately 78% seen once. Sequencing was done on a sample of PBMCs. The receptors stem from a boy aged 5-17 years in good health and CMV-seronegative. Each CDR3 is given without its conserved first and last residue. The order of the fields is CDR3 protein, V gene, J gene.

CDR3 protein: ASSQGAGLARGQY
V gene: TRBV14
J gene: TRBJ2-7

CDR3 protein: ASSSQGAPGYT
V gene: TRBV7-2
J gene: TRBJ1-2

CDR3 protein: ASSPMGFAGEKLF
V gene: TRBV11-3
J gene: TRBJ1-4

CDR3 protein: ASGFTQGGEAF
V gene: TRBV12-5
J gene: TRBJ1-1

CDR3 protein: ASSPRTGIHGNQPQH
V gene: TRBV21-1
J gene: TRBJ1-5

CDR3 protein: ASSLGPDREETQY
V gene: TRBV13
J gene: TRBJ2-5

CDR3 protein: ATSRDWALDGYT
V gene: TRBV15
J gene: TRBJ1-2

CDR3 protein: ASSQGGRASYEQY
V gene: TRBV4-1
J gene: TRBJ2-7

CDR3 protein: ASSVVQGARETQY
V gene: TRBV5-1
J gene: TRBJ2-5

CDR3 protein: AISRDSVTDTQY
V gene: TRBV10-3
J gene: TRBJ2-3

CDR3 protein: ASSLQGNEQY
V gene: TRBV11-2
J gene: .

CDR3 protein: ASSLTRSTDTQY
V gene: TRBV11-3
J gene: TRBJ2-3

CDR3 protein: ASSIRGRADSETQY
V gene: TRBV19
J gene: TRBJ2-5

CDR3 protein: ASSPGSVNTEAF
V gene: TRBV10-1
J gene: TRBJ1-1

CDR3 protein: ASTPTGLVSGEQY
V gene: TRBV21-1
J gene: TRBJ2-7

CDR3 protein: ASSESGGLGNSPLH
V gene: TRBV25-1
J gene: TRBJ1-6

CDR3 protein: AWSVSDRAGNTIY
V gene: TRBV30
J gene: TRBJ1-3

CDR3 protein: ASSSGQGTTEAF
V gene: TRBV11-1
J gene: TRBJ1-1